These 30 T cell receptor beta chains were sequenced from one sample in a study of cytomegalovirus exposure and HLA in healthy donors (dated by TCRdb to the late 2010s). The library was obtained by the immunoSEQ multiplex PCR assay. TCRdb holds this immuneACCESS table with in-frame rearrangements only. Some clones are missing; in checked studies, unresolved V genes explain under half, and the rest has no known cause. The sample yields 150,000 to 200,000 clones; about 83% were counted once. Jointly, the top ten make up approximately 1.5% of the sample. Material: PBMCs. The source of these receptors is a woman in her late teens or twenties in good health and CMV-seronegative.

The J gene is TRBJ2-7, the V gene TRBV5-1, with 7 bases that match TRBD1. Germline V gives CDR1 SGHRS, CDR2 YFSETQ. J lost 0 bases, V lost 1 base, and 4 bases had no gene match. The CDR3 extends over 15 amino acids. CDR3 coding DNA: TGCGCCAGCAGCTTGTGGGGACAGAGCTCCTACGAGCAGTACTTC. Its translation is CASSLWGQSSYEQYF. The whole variable domain, filled in from reference TRBV5-1 and TRBJ2-7, reads KAGVTQTPRYLIKTRGQQVTLSCSPISGHRSVSWYQQTPGQGLQFLFEYFSETQRNKGNFPGRFSGRQFSNSRSEMNVSTLELGDSALYLCASSLWGQSSYEQYFGPGTRLTVT.

The chain uses TRBV27 and TRBJ1-2; D not resolved. The V end was cut by 4 bases, the J end by 4 bases, with 10 bases between. The CDR3 contains 13 residues. Per the germline V gene, CDR1 is MNHEY and CDR2 is SMNVEV (reference sequence). The CDR3 loop is CASSSLTRYGYTF. The DNA of the CDR3 is TGTGCCAGCAGTTCCCTCACACGCTATGGCTACACCTTC.

This chain connects TRBV19 to TRBJ2-7, with a weak D call TRBD2 (5 bases). The CDR3 extends over 12 amino acids. V lost 5 bases and J lost 4, with 9 bases in between. Looked up from germline, CDR1 is LNHDA and CDR2 is SQIVND (reference sequence). The CDR3 coding sequence is TGTGCCAGTAGTCCAGGACTGTACGAGCAGTACTTC. It is translated as CASSPGLYEQYF. Together with reference TRBV19 and TRBJ2-7, the CDR3 gives the full variable domain: DGGITQSPKYLFRKEGQNVTLSCEQNLNHDAMYWYRQDPGQGLRLIYYSQIVNDFQKGDIAEGYSVSREKKESFPLTVTSAQKNPTAFYLCASSPGLYEQYFGPGTRLTVT.

The chain is built from TRBV29-1 and TRBJ2-3; D gene ambiguous. Germline assignment: CDR1 SQVTM and CDR2 ANQGSEA. This CDR3 contains 13 residues. Trimming shortened V by 6 bases and J by 2 bases, and 12 bases separated the two germline ends. The CDR3 bases are TGCAGCGTGTTCTCTCTATACACAGATACGCAGTATTTT. Translation: CSVFSLYTDTQYF.

The rearrangement joins TRBV5-4 to TRBJ1-4; no reliable D call. Germline V lookup: CDR1 SGHNT, CDR2 YYREEE (reference sequence). Trimming shortened V by 0 bases and J by 2 bases, and 11 bases separated the two germline ends. CDR3 length equals 16 residues. CDR3 residues: CASSLDPTATNEKLFF. As DNA, the CDR3 is TGTGCCAGCAGCTTGGATCCTACAGCTACTAATGAAAAACTGTTTTTT.

The V gene is TRBV7-9, the J gene TRBJ1-2, with 7 nucleotides matching TRBD1. J lost 10 bases, V lost 4 bases, and 9 bases had no gene match. The CDR3 is made up of 13 amino acids. Germline lookup yields CDR1 SEHNR and CDR2 FQNEAQ (reference sequence). DNA for the CDR3: TGTGCCAGCAGCTATATCGGGACAGAAAACTACACCTTC. Protein sequence: CASSYIGTENYTF.

The chain recombines TRBV7-8 with TRBJ1-1; D gene ambiguous. Between the trimmed V and J ends, which lost 5 bases and 5 bases, there was a span of 12 bases. CDR1 is SGHVS, CDR2 FQNEAQ, per germline. The CDR3 extends over 13 amino acids. The CDR3: CASSDNRGTEAFF. The CDR3 nucleotides read TGTGCCAGCAGCGATAATAGAGGTACTGAAGCTTTCTTT.

The J gene is TRBJ1-3, the V gene TRBV5-1, with D perhaps TRBD1 (5 bases). Germline V gene lookup returns CDR1 SGHRS and CDR2 YFSETQ. Deletions cut 6 bases from V and 7 bases from J, with 17 bases between. The CDR3 loop spans 14 amino acids. This CDR3 reads CASTNGGEGNTIYF. CDR3 DNA sequence: TGCGCCAGCACCAATGGCGGGGAGGGGAACACCATATATTTT.

This clone was counted once. This chain uses TRBV11-2 with TRBJ2-1; 7 nucleotides agree with TRBD2. Germline CDR1 SGHAT, CDR2 FQNNGV. The CDR3 sequence is 16 residues long. Unmatched junction bases numbered 11, after V lost 6 bases and J lost 3 bases. CDR3 bases: TGTGCCAGCAGATACCTCCTAGCGGTAAACTACAATGAGCAGTTCTTC. It yields the protein CASRYLLAVNYNEQFF.

The chain couples TRBV7-3 to TRBJ2-1; TRBD2 aligns across 14 bases. The junction had 7 bases not matched to a gene; V was cut back by 4 bases and J by 5 bases. The CDR3 totals 17 residues. The germline gives CDR1 SGHTA, CDR2 FQGTGA. CDR3 sequence: CASSSGLAGGSDNEQFF. CDR3 in DNA: TGTGCCAGCAGCTCAGGACTAGCGGGGGGCTCAGACAATGAGCAGTTCTTC.

The chain joins TRBV7-9 to TRBJ1-6; 7 bases line up with TRBD1. Trimming at V came to 5 bases and at J to 3 bases, leaving 13 bases not matched to a gene. This CDR3 contains 18 residues. Germline V gene sequence: CDR1 SEHNR, CDR2 FQNEAQ (reference sequence). The CDR3 spells CASSLLRDSSNYNSPLHF. Here the CDR3 DNA reads TGTGCCAGCAGCCTCCTCCGGGACAGTAGTAACTATAATTCACCCCTCCACTTT.

This clone was recorded a few times. V usage is TRBV18 and J usage is TRBJ2-1, with 9 bases matching TRBD2. The ends lost 2 bases at V and 3 bases at J; junction bases unmatched: 2. This CDR3 spans 15 amino acids. Germline lookup yields CDR1 KGHSH and CDR2 LQKENI. The CDR3 DNA is TGTGCCAGCTCACCAGCGGGAGGGCACTACAATGAGCAGTTCTTC. Translation gives CASSPAGGHYNEQFF.

This clone has just one count. The V and J genes are TRBV2 and TRBJ1-5; D is undetermined. Germline V gene sequence: CDR1 SNHLY, CDR2 FYNNEI. CDR3 size: 13 residues. Trimming pared 5 bases from V and 3 bases from J, leaving 8 bases between. The CDR3 DNA is TGTGCCAGCAGTAATTATGTCAATCAGCCCCAGCATTTT. As protein: CASSNYVNQPQHF.

The chain has TRBV4-1 and TRBJ2-3, with 7 bases matching TRBD2. Germline assignment: CDR1 MGHRA and CDR2 YSYEKL. Trimming took 1 base from V and 0 from J; bases not matched to a gene: 4. CDR3 length: 16 amino acids. CDR3 sequence (DNA): TGCGCCAGCAGCCAAGTGGGAGGGCCTAGCACAGATACGCAGTATTTT. Protein sequence: CASSQVGGPSTDTQYF.

CDR3 nucleotide sequence: TGTGCCAGCAGCTTAACAAACGAGGATGGCTACACCTTC. Amino acid sequence: CASSLTNEDGYTF. The V call is TRBV7-9, the J call TRBJ1-2; no definite D call. The V and J ends lost 2 bases and 6 bases respectively, with 10 bases between them. Germline loops: CDR1 SEHNR, CDR2 FQNEAQ (reference sequence). The CDR3 runs to 13 residues.

CDR3 protein: CASSVTGTSGIYEQYF. In DNA, the CDR3 is TGTGCCAGCAGCGTTACCGGGACTAGCGGGATCTACGAGCAGTACTTC. The rearrangement uses TRBV9 and TRBJ2-7; TRBD2 matches at 13 bases. There are 16 residues in the CDR3. The ends lost 2 bases at V and 3 bases at J; junction bases unmatched: 5. Germline V lookup: CDR1 SGDLS, CDR2 YYNGEE.

This chain links TRBV12-5 with TRBJ2-2, with D possibly matching TRBD2 (5 bases). V shed 0 bases and J shed 1 base, with 6 bases lying between them. Germline-derived CDR1 and CDR2 are LGHNT and FRNRAP. The CDR3 sequence is 15 residues long. CDR3 region: CASGLVDWNTGELFF. CDR3 DNA: TGTGCTAGTGGTTTGGTGGACTGGAACACCGGGGAGCTGTTTTTT.

The CDR3 bases are TGTGCCAGCAGCGTCAGCCGGGGGGGAGTTGAAGCTTTCTTT. Its protein product is CASSVSRGGVEAFF. The rearrangement joins TRBV9 to TRBJ1-1; D perhaps matches TRBD1 (5 bases). From germline, CDR1 is SGDLS and CDR2 YYNGEE. The CDR3 length is 14 residues. V dropped 2 bases and J dropped 7 bases, with 15 bases sitting between them.

V and J are TRBV27 and TRBJ2-5; 9 nucleotides match TRBD2. The CDR3 has 15 amino acids. Germline CDR1 and CDR2: MNHEY and SMNVEV (reference sequence). V was pared by 2 bases and J by 5 bases, with 6 bases of the junction left unmatched. The DNA of the CDR3 is TGTGCCAGCAGTTTACTGCGGGGGGGATTGGAGACCCAGTACTTC. Translated, it gives CASSLLRGGLETQYF.

This chain links TRBV5-1 with TRBJ1-6, with 11 bases fitting TRBD1. J was trimmed by 5 bases and V by 4 bases; bases with no gene match: 2. The germline V gene has CDR1 SGHRS and CDR2 YFSETQ. CDR3 length: 15 amino acids. CDR3 in amino acids: CASSQDRGHNSPLHF. As DNA, the CDR3 is TGCGCCAGCAGCCAGGACAGGGGGCATAATTCACCCCTCCACTTT.

The chain combines TRBV9 with TRBJ2-5; D is undetermined. This CDR3 spans 16 amino acids. Per germline, CDR1 SGDLS and CDR2 YYNGEE. The V and J ends lost 7 bases and 2 bases respectively, with 21 bases between them. The chain's CDR3 is CASSPGGEIMQETQYF. DNA for the CDR3: TGTGCCAGCTCCCCCGGCGGAGAGATAATGCAAGAGACCCAGTACTTC.

As to this clone: The sample holds other DNA sequences that translate to the same CDR3. V gene TRBV5-1 combines with J gene TRBJ2-7, with TRBD1 as a possible D gene (6 bases). Between the trimmed V and J ends, which lost 0 bases and 3 bases, there was a span of 10 bases. The CDR3 spans 14 residues. From germline, CDR1 is SGHRS and CDR2 YFSETQ. CDR3 sequence reads: CASSLGQGNYEQYF. In nucleotides, the CDR3 is TGCGCCAGCAGCTTGGGGCAGGGGAACTACGAGCAGTACTTC.

The CDR3 nucleotides read TGTGCCAGCAGTTGGGGACACAGCCTTTACAATGAGCAGTTCTTC. It codes for CASSWGHSLYNEQFF. The chain is built from TRBV6-1 and TRBJ2-1; weak D call: TRBD1 (6 bases). This CDR3 region has 15 residues. V was trimmed by 5 bases and J by 4 bases, leaving 15 bases between them. CDR1 is MNHNS, CDR2 SASEGT, per germline.

This clone has just a few counts. V is TRBV19 and J is TRBJ1-5; no firm D call. Germline CDR1 LNHDA, CDR2 SQIVND (reference sequence). This CDR3 comprises 13 residues. V lost 6 bases and J lost 7, with 13 bases in between. The DNA of the CDR3 is TGTGCCAGTAGGGAGGGTACATGGCAGCCCCAGCATTTT. The encoded protein is CASREGTWQPQHF. Combining the CDR3 with reference TRBV19 and TRBJ1-5 gives the whole variable domain DGGITQSPKYLFRKEGQNVTLSCEQNLNHDAMYWYRQDPGQGLRLIYYSQIVNDFQKGDIAEGYSVSREKKESFPLTVTSAQKNPTAFYLCASREGTWQPQHFGDGTRLSIL.

This chain joins TRBV7-7 and TRBJ2-3; 9 bases map to TRBD2. CDR3 length: 19 residues. Germline V lookup: CDR1 SSHAT, CDR2 FNYEAQ (reference sequence). V lost 4 bases and J lost 7; bases outside the gene matches: 21. The DNA for the CDR3 is TGTGCCAGCAGCTCTCAAGCGGCTAGCGGGGCCCTCGGGGGTAATACGCAGTATTTT. It yields the protein CASSSQAASGALGGNTQYF.

This clone was found a few times. This rearrangement joins TRBV19 to TRBJ2-7, with D possibly being TRBD1 (6 bases). V shed 9 bases and J shed 1 base, with 19 bases lying between them. Germline CDR1 is LNHDA and CDR2 is SQIVND (reference sequence). CDR3 length equals 15 residues. CDR3 nucleotide sequence: TGTGCCAGCGGCGCAGGGGTATCGAGGTCCTACGAGCAGTACTTC. Its protein product is CASGAGVSRSYEQYF.

The chain has TRBV2 and TRBJ2-7; 8 bases fit TRBD2. CDR1 is SNHLY and CDR2 is FYNNEI in the germline V gene. Trimming removed 4 bases from V and 0 bases from J; junction bases left unmatched: 5. The CDR3 totals 15 residues. The CDR3 sequence: CASSVGGGNSYEQYF. CDR3 bases: TGTGCCAGCAGTGTCGGGGGGGGGAACTCCTACGAGCAGTACTTC.

The chain employs TRBV7-9 and TRBJ2-7; a possible D gene is TRBD2 (5 bases). The CDR3 totals 13 residues. CDR1 and CDR2 (germline): SEHNR, FQNEAQ (reference sequence). Trimming stripped 5 bases from V and 0 bases from J, with 8 bases between. CDR3 coding DNA: TGTGCCAGCAGCCTCGGGGACTCCTACGAGCAGTACTTC. Translation: CASSLGDSYEQYF.

This chain uses TRBV5-6 with TRBJ1-1; the D gene is possibly TRBD1 (5 bases). V was clipped by 4 bases and J by 4 bases, with 8 bases between them. The CDR3 runs to 12 residues. The germline V gene encodes CDR1 SGHDT and CDR2 YYEEEE. CDR3 DNA: TGTGCCAGCAGCCCCGGGGGCACTGAAGCTTTCTTT. It specifies CASSPGGTEAFF.

V gene TRBV9 combines with J gene TRBJ1-1, with D perhaps matching TRBD1 (6 bases). V was trimmed by 0 bases and J by 4 bases, leaving 10 bases between them. Per germline, CDR1 SGDLS and CDR2 YYNGEE. The CDR3 length is 14 residues. The CDR3 region has the DNA TGTGCCAGCAGCGTAGGACAACAGGGCACTGAAGCTTTCTTT. Residues: CASSVGQQGTEAFF.